The next 5 T cell receptor delta chains were all read from a single sample in a study of γδ T cells in repeated Plasmodium falciparum infection. TCRdb re-processed the multiplex PCR reads via CATT. The table records around 50,000 delta-chain clones, approximately 1.5% of them present only once. Bulk repertoires came from Vgamma9/Vdelta2+ or Vdelta2-negative gammadelta T cells flow-sorted from PBMC. Material for sequencing was gamma-delta T cells from blood. The receptor set was obtained from a pool of human donors (malaria-infected and uninfected, not separated).

This clone was seen a handful of times. The TCRdb protein, from a much larger clone, departs from this DNA's translation at residue 12, likely by read error; the protein shown derives from the DNA. The chain links TRDV2 to TRDJ1, with TRDD3 identical over 7 bases. TCRdb gives no J gene; it was assigned here by matching the DNA to germline. There are 17 residues in the CDR3. V lost 0 bases, J lost 4 bases, and 13 bases stayed unmatched. Germline V gene lookup returns CDR1 GEAIGNYY and CDR2 EKD. CDR3 sequence: CACDTGFGGPYIDKLIF. CDR3 nucleotide sequence: TGTGCCTGTGACACCGGTTTTGGGGGACCGTACATCGATAAACTCATCTTT.

In the case of this clone: TCRdb's protein, taken from a much larger clone, differs from this DNA's translation at residue 16, likely owing to a read error; the protein displayed comes from the DNA. The chain uses TRDV1 and TRDJ1; TRDD3 matches 9 bases. TCRdb is silent on the J gene; assignment here came from matching the DNA to germline. V lost 0 bases to trimming and J lost 1 base; unmatched junction nucleotides: 39. In germline, CDR1 is TSWWSYY, CDR2 QGS. The CDR3 consists of 28 residues. The CDR3 nucleotides are TGTGCTCTTGGGGAACTAGGGGGTCGGGTCTTCTTTCGGGCTTCCCACGAGCTGGGGGATTTTCGCACCGATAAACTCATCTTT. It is translated as CALGELGGRVFFRASHELGDFRTDKLIF.

Comments on this clone: This DNA translates differently at residue 5 from the TCRdb protein, which is that of a much larger clone; a read error is likely, and the protein shown is the DNA's own translation. The chain uses TRDV1 and TRDJ1; 12 bases line up with TRDD3. The CDR3 has 23 residues. CDR1 is TSWWSYY and CDR2 is QGS in the germline V gene. With 4 bases clipped from V and 3 bases from J, the junction kept 27 bases outside the gene matches. The CDR3 DNA follows: TGTGCTCTTGGGGGGCCCAATCTCTGGGGGATACGCCCGGGCTTAAGTAGGTCCGATAAACTCATCTTT. It translates to CALGGPNLWGIRPGLSRSDKLIF.

This clone came up a few times. Given a far larger clone just one base away, this is likely a sequencing read error. Other DNA sequences from this sample encode an identical CDR3 as well. The chain couples TRDV1 to TRDJ1; 8 positions match TRDD3. The CDR3 covers 22 residues. V was pared by 6 bases and J by 2 bases, with 29 bases of the junction left unmatched. The germline CDR1 and CDR2 sequences are TSWWSYY and QGS. The CDR3 sequence is CALGVNPPSDDQCGIRTDKLIF. The CDR3 region has the DNA TGTGCTCTTGGTGTAAACCCGCCTTCCGACGACCAATGTGGGATACGGACCGATAAACTCATCTTT.

This clone is judged medium-sized. Other DNA sequences within the sample encode an identical CDR3. This chain links TRDV1 with TRDJ1, with TRDD3 matching 13 bases. Losses at the gene ends were 6 bases for V and 1 base for J; bases not matched to a gene: 23. Per germline, CDR1 TSWWSYY and CDR2 QGS. The CDR3 covers 22 residues. The CDR3 loop reads CALGNGIPTGGYEWFRTDKLIF. CDR3 coding DNA: TGTGCTCTTGGAAACGGGATCCCTACTGGGGGATACGAGTGGTTCCGCACCGATAAACTCATCTTT.